This is a list of T cell receptor beta chains from one sample in a study of OX40 agonist ivuxolimab in advanced cancers. The method was immunoSEQ multiplex PCR; TCRdb's version includes in-frame clones alone and lacks a portion of them. Here the sample spans 55,000 to 70,000 clones, 80% to 90% being singletons. This specimen was CD4+ or CD8+ T cells sorted from blood, taken in a trial of the OX40 agonist ivuxolimab. All receptors come from an adult with an advanced solid tumor such as melanoma, head and neck, liver or kidney cancer. Both conserved end residues are part of each CDR3. A D gene is named only where the DNA matches it firmly. The size field is filled for only some rows; it gives once, few, many or a size class.

v_gene: TRBV28
j_gene: TRBJ1-2
d_gene: .
abundance: .
CDR3nt: TGTGCCAGCCGAGTGCAGGTGGAGTATGGCTACACCTTC
CDR3aa: CASRVQVEYGYTF

v_gene: TRBV5-1
j_gene: TRBJ1-1
d_gene: .
abundance: .
CDR3nt: TGCGCCAGCAGCTACTCAGACAGAAGAAAGGTAGGGACTGAAGCTTTCTTT
CDR3aa: CASSYSDRRKVGTEAFF

v_gene: TRBV6-1
j_gene: TRBJ1-6
d_gene: TRBD1
abundance: .
CDR3nt: TGTGCCAGCTCCATGGGACAGGAGGTTTCACCCCTCCACTTT
CDR3aa: CASSMGQEVSPLHF

v_gene: TRBV5-1
j_gene: TRBJ2-5
d_gene: .
abundance: .
CDR3nt: TGCGCCAGCAGCTTGGCCCAAGAGACCCAGTACTTC
CDR3aa: CASSLAQETQYF

v_gene: TRBV12-5
j_gene: TRBJ2-7
d_gene: TRBD2
abundance: .
CDR3nt: TGTGCTAGTGGTCAAACTAGCGCGTTCTCCTACGAGCAGTACTTC
CDR3aa: CASGQTSAFSYEQYF

v_gene: TRBV27
j_gene: TRBJ1-2
d_gene: TRBD1
abundance: .
CDR3nt: TGTGCCAGCAGTTTGGCCCCCGGGACAGGGAATGGCTACACCTTC
CDR3aa: CASSLAPGTGNGYTF

v_gene: TRBV28
j_gene: TRBJ2-7
d_gene: TRBD2
abundance: once
CDR3nt: TGTGCCAGCCGCGGGACTAGCGGTTCCTACGAGCAGTACTTC
CDR3aa: CASRGTSGSYEQYF

v_gene: TRBV5-6
j_gene: TRBJ1-1
d_gene: TRBD1
abundance: .
CDR3nt: TGTGCCAGCAGTTTTAGGACAGGTTCCATGAACACTGAAGCTTTCTTT
CDR3aa: CASSFRTGSMNTEAFF

v_gene: TRBV6-5
j_gene: TRBJ2-1
d_gene: .
abundance: .
CDR3nt: TGTGCCAGCAGTCTACCGGGGTACAATGAGCAGTTCTTC
CDR3aa: CASSLPGYNEQFF

v_gene: TRBV19
j_gene: TRBJ1-4
d_gene: .
abundance: once
CDR3nt: TGTGCCAGTAGTAATAATGAAAAACTGTTTTTT
CDR3aa: CASSNNEKLFF

v_gene: TRBV4-1
j_gene: TRBJ2-7
d_gene: .
abundance: once
CDR3nt: TGCGCCAGCAGCCAGGGAGACTTAGACTACGAGCAGTACTTC
CDR3aa: CASSQGDLDYEQYF

v_gene: TRBV4-3
j_gene: TRBJ2-7
d_gene: .
abundance: .
CDR3nt: TGCGCCAGCAGCCAAGAGGCGGGTCACTTATACGAGCAGTACTTC
CDR3aa: CASSQEAGHLYEQYF

v_gene: TRBV5-1
j_gene: TRBJ2-7
d_gene: .
abundance: .
CDR3nt: TGTGCCAGCAGCTTGGCCGAGGACGAGCAGTACTTC
CDR3aa: CASSLAEDEQYF

v_gene: TRBV15
j_gene: TRBJ2-7
d_gene: .
abundance: few
CDR3nt: TGTGCCACCAGCAGAGACCTGGCCGATACCTACGAGCAGTACTTC
CDR3aa: CATSRDLADTYEQYF

v_gene: TRBV6-6
j_gene: TRBJ2-5
d_gene: TRBD1
abundance: .
CDR3nt: TGTGCCAGCAGTTTAAGGACAGGGTGGCAAGAGACCCAGTACTTC
CDR3aa: CASSLRTGWQETQYF

v_gene: TRBV6-5
j_gene: TRBJ2-4
d_gene: .
abundance: .
CDR3nt: TGTGCCAGCAGGCTGCGGGACAGCAAAAACATTCAGTACTTC
CDR3aa: CASRLRDSKNIQYF

v_gene: TRBV11-2
j_gene: TRBJ1-4
d_gene: TRBD1
abundance: few
CDR3nt: TGTGCCAGCAGCTTAGGGACAGGGACTGAAAAACTGTTTTTT
CDR3aa: CASSLGTGTEKLFF

v_gene: TRBV25-1
j_gene: TRBJ1-1
d_gene: .
abundance: once
CDR3nt: TGTGCCAGCAGTGCTTTAGGTTTAGGGGCCGGAGCTTTCTTT
CDR3aa: CASSALGLGAGAFF